The 23 T cell receptor beta chains below come from one sample, sequenced in a study of T cell clonality in common variable immunodeficiency. Some clones are missing from TCRdb's copy, which holds only in-frame ones; the method was immunoSEQ multiplex PCR. The sample yields some 42,000 clones, without any singletons. Sequenced material: peripheral blood mononuclear cells. Receptor source: a person aged 18 to 75 in good health.

Points on this clone: The read is 3 residues too short to cover the CDR3 end, so that end is filled in from the germline J gene. The chain has TRBV7-2 and TRBJ2-7, with 7 bases matching TRBD2. The CDR3 sequence is 15 residues long. The ends lost 5 bases at V and 3 bases at J; junction bases unmatched: 10. The V gene's germline CDR1 is SGHTA and CDR2 FQGNSA. The CDR3 spells CASSRGDGRVYEQYF. CDR3 DNA, as far as it was read: TGTGCCAGCAGCCGGGGGGACGGTAGAGTCTACGAG.

At least ten counts were recorded for this clone. The read terminates 3 residues before the CDR3 end, so the remaining end is supplied by the germline J gene. J is TRBJ1-3 and V is TRBV5-1; D gene uncertain. With 0 bases removed from V and 4 bases from J, the gap between germline ends came to 5 bases. The CDR3 is 13 residues long. The V gene's germline CDR1 is SGHRS and CDR2 YFSETQ. CDR3 DNA (partial): TGCGCCAGCAGCTTGGGTCCGGGAAACACC. This encodes CASSLGPGNT. The whole CDR3 reads CASSLGPGNTIYF.

Concerning this clone itself: Coverage ceases 3 residues before the CDR3 finishes, and the germline J gene fills in the end. This rearrangement joins TRBV2 to TRBJ1-1; TRBD1 matches at 8 bases. In germline, CDR1 is SNHLY, CDR2 FYNNEI. The CDR3 loop spans 14 amino acids. J was trimmed by 4 bases and V by 6 bases; bases with no gene match: 7. The sequenced part of the CDR3 DNA is TGTGCCAGCAGAGACAGGGGAGGCAGCACTGAA. Translated, it gives CASRDRGGSTE. The CDR3 in full is CASRDRGGSTEAFF.

This clone was recorded a few times. Read sequence stops 3 residues before the CDR3 end, and the germline J gene provides the missing end. The J gene is TRBJ2-4, the V gene TRBV19; possibly TRBD1 for D (7 bases). This CDR3 region has 14 residues. Germline values: CDR1 LNHDA, CDR2 SQIVND (reference sequence). The CDR3 bases that were read are TGTGCCAGTAGTGCCAAAGCAGGGGGGCATGGT. Amino acid sequence: CASSAKAGGHG. The full CDR3 sequence reads CASSAKAGGHGQYF.

Ten or more counts support this clone. Sequencing ends 3 residues short of the CDR3 end; the germline J gene provides the rest. V and J are TRBV20-1 and TRBJ2-3, with TRBD1 matching over 7 bases. The CDR3 has 14 residues. J gave up 2 bases and V 1 base, and 3 bases lay outside the gene matches. Germline V gives CDR1 DFQATT, CDR2 SNEGSKA (reference sequence). The CDR3 here is CSARGQGTTDTQYF. CDR3 DNA (partial): TGCAGTGCTAGAGGACAGGGCACCACAGATACG.

This clone was seen at least ten times. The read ends 3 residues before the CDR3 terminus; that terminus is restored from the germline J gene. This rearrangement joins TRBV28 to TRBJ2-1, with 8 bases matching TRBD2. This CDR3 has 17 residues. CDR1 is MDHEN and CDR2 is SYDVKM in the germline V gene. J gave up 6 bases and V 6 bases, and 16 bases lay outside the gene matches. The CDR3 is CASSSLVAGLFPNEQFF. The sequenced part of the CDR3 DNA is TGTGCCAGCAGCTCCCTTGTAGCGGGATTGTTCCCCAATGAG.

This clone was recorded at least ten times. The CDR3 goes on 3 residues after the read ends, and that part is filled in from the germline J gene. The gene calls are TRBV5-1 and TRBJ2-7, with TRBD1 matching 10 bases. Trimming removed 5 bases from V and 6 bases from J; junction bases left unmatched: 8. The CDR3 covers 14 residues. Germline CDR1 reads SGHRS; CDR2 reads YFSETQ. The covered CDR3 bases are TGCGCCAGCAGACCGGGACAGGGGCGCGGCGAG. It translates to CASRPGQGRGE. The whole CDR3 is CASRPGQGRGEQYF.

Comments on this clone: The observed sequence ends 3 residues before the CDR3 terminus, with the missing tail filled in from the germline J gene. The chain couples TRBV7-3 to TRBJ2-1; 9 bases fit TRBD2. CDR1 is SGHTA and CDR2 is FQGTGA in the germline V gene. V shed 5 bases, J shed 4 bases, and the junction held 6 bases outside the gene matches. This CDR3 has 15 amino acids. The CDR3 here is CASSQGLAKYNEQFF. The CDR3 bases that were read are TGTGCCAGCAGCCAAGGACTAGCGAAGTACAATGAG.

This clone appeared many times. A much bigger clone sits one base away, suggesting this may be a read error. The read finishes 3 residues shy of the CDR3 end, and the germline J gene is used to complete it. This chain links TRBV5-1 with TRBJ2-5, with 9 bases identical to TRBD2. V was clipped by 0 bases and J by 3 bases; unmatched bases: 3. Looked up from germline, CDR1 is SGHRS and CDR2 is YFSETQ. The CDR3 contains 15 residues. The CDR3 sequence: CASSLASSGKETQYF. The sequenced part of the CDR3 DNA is TGCGCCAGCAGCTTGGCCTCTAGCGGGAAAGAGACC.

This clone was observed at least ten times. Read coverage stops 3 residues before the CDR3 terminus; the germline J gene supplies the remainder. J is TRBJ2-1 and V is TRBV6-2 or TRBV6-3; TRBD2 matches 8 bases. Per germline, CDR1 MNHEY and CDR2 SVGEGT. V lost 2 bases and J lost 6; bases outside the gene matches: 12. The CDR3 sequence is 17 residues long. The DNA read from the CDR3 is TGTGCCAGCAGTTACCCGGAGACCGGGACTAGAGTCAATGAG. This gives the protein CASSYPETGTRVNE. The complete CDR3 protein is CASSYPETGTRVNEQFF.

The table lists this clone with many counts. The read is 3 residues too short to cover the CDR3 end, so that end is filled in from the germline J gene. The V and J genes are TRBV29-1 and TRBJ2-3, with D perhaps matching TRBD2 (6 bases). The V gene lost 6 bases and the J gene lost 0 bases, with 16 bases spanning the gap. The CDR3 has 15 residues. Germline V gene data show CDR1 as SQVTM and CDR2 as ANQGSEA. The CDR3 protein is CSVASGLSSTDTQYF. The CDR3 bases that were read are TGCAGCGTCGCCTCGGGACTTTCGAGCACAGATACG.

This clone was observed many times. The sequenced fragment ends 3 residues before the CDR3 boundary, so the rest is inferred from the germline J gene. The chain employs TRBV7-2 and TRBJ1-5; 8 nucleotides align to TRBD1. CDR3 length equals 14 residues. CDR1 SGHTA and CDR2 FQGNSA come from the germline V gene. V was clipped by 5 bases and J by 7 bases; unmatched bases: 7. The sequenced CDR3 bases are TGTGCCAGCAGCCCGGACAGGGTTTTACAGCCC. It codes for CASSPDRVLQP. In full, the CDR3 reads CASSPDRVLQPQHF.

This clone was observed at least ten times. The read comes to an end 3 residues before the CDR3 does, leaving the germline J gene to fill in the end. V is TRBV5-6 and J is TRBJ1-1; 9 nucleotides align to TRBD1. Per germline, CDR1 SGHDT and CDR2 YYEEEE. V lost 4 bases and J lost 2; bases outside the gene matches: 6. CDR3 length: 15 amino acids. The CDR3 loop is CASSLLGQGNTEAFF. The covered CDR3 bases are TGTGCCAGCAGCCTACTGGGACAGGGCAACACTGAA.

In its sample, this clone was seen many times. The missing CDR3 end, 3 residues past where the read stops, is filled in from the germline J gene. The J gene is TRBJ2-1, the V gene TRBV6-2 or TRBV6-3; tentatively, D is TRBD2 (5 bases). Deletions cut 7 bases from V and 4 bases from J, with 23 bases between. In germline, CDR1 is MNHEY, CDR2 SVGEGT. The CDR3 runs 17 residues. The sequenced CDR3 bases are TGTGCCAGCACCACACCCCGAGCCAACGGGGTTTACAATGAG. It is translated as CASTTPRANGVYNE. The CDR3 in its entirety is CASTTPRANGVYNEQFF.

With regard to this clone: The read halts 3 residues ahead of the CDR3 end, with the missing end drawn from the germline J gene. The V and J genes are TRBV11-1 and TRBJ2-2; D is perhaps TRBD1 or TRBD2 (5 bases each). This CDR3 spans 15 amino acids. Germline CDR1 SGHAT, CDR2 FQDESV (reference sequence). Trimming removed 4 bases at V and 4 bases at J, with 13 bases between. Incomplete CDR3 DNA: TGTGCCAGCAGCTCCGGACCAGGGAGCACCGGGGAG. The encoded protein is CASSSGPGSTGE. The CDR3 in its entirety is CASSSGPGSTGELFF.

This clone was seen repeatedly, ten times or more. The read is 3 residues too short to cover the CDR3 end, so that end is filled in from the germline J gene. This chain uses TRBV6-4 with TRBJ1-1, with D tentatively TRBD1 (5 bases). Trimming took 0 bases from V and 3 from J, leaving 17 bases between them. Germline assignment: CDR1 MRHNA and CDR2 SNTAGT. The length of the CDR3 is 17 residues. Here the CDR3 reads CASSDSKAGGSDTEAFF. The covered CDR3 bases are TGTGCCAGCAGTGACTCAAAGGCGGGGGGAAGTGACACTGAA.

This clone was seen at least ten times. The read terminates 3 residues before the CDR3 end, so the remaining end is supplied by the germline J gene. V and J are TRBV20-1 and TRBJ2-1, with TRBD2 matching over 10 bases. The germline gives CDR1 DFQATT, CDR2 SNEGSKA (reference sequence). The CDR3 length is 18 residues. With 0 bases clipped from V and 0 bases from J, the junction kept 8 bases outside the gene matches. CDR3 bases read: TGCAGTGCTAGAGACGAGGCTAGCGGGAGTAGCTCCTACAATGAG. Amino acids: CSARDEASGSSSYNE. The whole CDR3 sequence reads CSARDEASGSSSYNEQFF.

This clone was detected ten times or more. The CDR3 goes on 3 residues after the read ends, and that part is filled in from the germline J gene. The chain has TRBV5-1 and TRBJ2-5; the match to TRBD1 covers 8 bases. This CDR3 is built from 13 residues. Trimming took 4 bases from V and 5 from J; bases not matched to a gene: 4. Germline lookup yields CDR1 SGHRS and CDR2 YFSETQ. The CDR3 DNA, read in part, is TGCGCCAGCAGCCCAGGGGGCTTGGAGACC. It is translated as CASSPGGLET. The whole CDR3 sequence reads CASSPGGLETQYF.

This clone has a count of ten or more. Read data end 3 residues before the CDR3 end; the end is taken from the germline J gene. This chain joins TRBV27 and TRBJ2-3; 13 nucleotides align to TRBD2. This CDR3 is built from 22 residues. Germline CDR1 MNHEY, CDR2 SMNVEV (reference sequence). The ends lost 0 bases at V and 4 bases at J; junction bases unmatched: 19. The sequenced part of the CDR3 DNA is TGTGCCAGCAGTTTATCAATCAACGACGGACTAGCGGGAGCCTCCCCGGCAGATACG. Its translation: CASSLSINDGLAGASPADT. The entire CDR3 reads CASSLSINDGLAGASPADTQYF.

In its sample, this clone was seen many times. The read terminates 3 residues ahead of where the CDR3 ends, so the germline J gene completes it. V and J are TRBV19 and TRBJ2-1; 10 bases match TRBD2. The germline V gene has CDR1 LNHDA and CDR2 SQIVND (reference sequence). Trimming removed 10 bases from V and 0 bases from J; junction bases left unmatched: 3. CDR3 length equals 14 residues. The CDR3 is CATLAGASYNEQFF. The DNA read from the CDR3 is TGTGCCACCCTAGCGGGAGCCTCCTACAATGAG.

This clone appeared many times. From the germline J gene comes the end of the CDR3, since the read stops 3 residues before it. The chain carries TRBV29-1 and TRBJ2-3; a weak D match, TRBD2 (5 bases). V was pared by 3 bases and J by 2 bases, with 12 bases between. Germline V gene data show CDR1 as SQVTM and CDR2 as ANQGSEA. The CDR3 is made up of 14 amino acids. This CDR3 reads CSVEPPDYTDTQYF. Incomplete CDR3 DNA: TGCAGCGTTGAGCCCCCCGACTACACAGATACG.

This clone has more than one count but fewer than ten. Read data end 3 residues before the CDR3 end; the end is taken from the germline J gene. The chain has TRBV7-8 and TRBJ2-5; 12 nucleotides agree with TRBD2. CDR1 and CDR2 from the germline V gene are SGHVS and FQNEAQ. The junction had 2 bases not matched to a gene; V was cut back by 1 base and J by 5 bases. The CDR3 sequence is 15 residues long. The CDR3: CASSLGLAGAETQYF. Partial CDR3 DNA: TGTGCCAGCAGCTTAGGACTAGCGGGAGCCGAGACC. Using reference TRBV7-8 and TRBJ2-5 for the parts outside the CDR3, the full variable domain is GAGVSQSPRYKVAKRGQDVALRCDPISGHVSLFWYQQALGQGPEFLTYFQNEAQLDKSGLPSDRFFAERPEGSVSTLKIQRTQQEDSAVYLCASSLGLAGAETQYFGPGTRLLVL.

This clone was counted at least ten times. The CDR3 is cut off 3 residues early in the read; its end comes from the germline J gene. The rearrangement joins TRBV5-1 to TRBJ1-2, with D tentatively TRBD1 (5 bases). The V gene lost 3 bases and the J gene lost 5 bases, with 14 bases spanning the gap. This CDR3 is built from 14 residues. In germline, CDR1 is SGHRS, CDR2 YFSETQ. The covered CDR3 bases are TGCGCCAGCAGCTCCTTTGGGGGGAATTATGGC. Translation gives CASSSFGGNYG. The whole CDR3 reads CASSSFGGNYGYTF.